The clone carrying this T cell receptor beta chain was counted at least ten times. Its antigen is not identified. V was pared by 3 bases and J by 2 bases, with 12 bases of the junction left unmatched. Germline assignment: CDR1 DFQATT and CDR2 SNEGSKA (reference sequence). The CDR3 loop spans 16 amino acids. This sample is part of a study of T-cell reconstitution after alpha-beta-depleted transplantation in children. General observations from the study: Day-60 TCRbeta diversity that was high in some patients was derived from surviving recipient T cells and thymic progenitors. Several hundred expanded graft clones reportedly were the source of alpha-beta T cells about two months after transplant. At one year after transplant, newly produced T cells mostly accounted for T-cell counts and diversity.

TCRbeta library preparation incorporated unique molecular identifiers. TCRdb reprocessed the PCR reads with MiXCR, giving one entry per CDR3 protein. The sample consists of around 450,000 distinct CDR3 sequences, about 10% of them appearing once. This receptor was obtained from a child aged 2-15 years with inherited bone marrow failure, due to receive a stem cell transplant. Material: PBMCs, obtained before TCRalphabeta/CD19-depleted stem cell transplant. The V gene is TRBV20-1, the J gene TRBJ2-5; 7 nucleotides line up with TRBD2. The CDR3 DNA reads as TGCAGTGCTAGGGGAGCCAGCGGGGTTACACAAGAGACCCAGTACTTC. It is translated as CSARGASGVTQETQYF.